This T cell receptor (beta chain) emerged from a study of shared clonotypes between healthy human individuals. Study results and limitations: Generation of non-shared clonotypes was less probable than generation of clonotypes shared by all four donors.

The naive CD8 fraction comprised CD45RO-negative cells positively selected for CCR7 and excluded terminally differentiated effector memory CD45RA+ cells. As to this clone: Antigen specificity is unknown.

Original handling: Because ImmunoSEQ provided only junction sequences with no quality scores, the filtering differed. The method was immunoSEQ multiplex PCR; TCRdb's version includes in-frame clones alone and lacks a portion of them. For V, J and clone size, that table is used; D and trimming come from the DNA. The sample has about 580,000 clones, 98% seen once. The CDR3 has 13 amino acids. Germline trimming cut 6 bases from V and 8 bases from J; bases unmatched to any gene: 6. Germline CDR1 ENHRY, CDR2 SYGVKD. This TCR came from a man under 40 in good health. The chain uses TRBV10-3 and TRBJ2-1, with 8 bases identical to TRBD1. The specimen sequenced was naive CD8+ T cells sorted from blood. In DNA, the CDR3 is TGTGCCATCAGCCCGGACAGGGCGGATGAGCAGTTCTTC. It is translated as CAISPDRADEQFF.